One and the same sample provided the 9 T cell receptor beta chains below, sequenced in a study of CDR3 diversity in severe acne. One entry per CDR3 protein, called by TCRdb with MiXCR from the PCR reads. Of 65,000 to 95,000 distinct CDR3 sequences in the sample, around 50% are singletons; the top ten hold 14%. The specimen sequenced was blood. The receptors come from a male donor in good health, without acne.

This clonotype turned up a few times. This chain uses TRBV28 with TRBJ1-1; TRBD1 aligns across 8 bases. Losses at the gene ends were 5 bases for V and 2 bases for J; bases not matched to a gene: 7. Per germline, CDR1 MDHEN and CDR2 SYDVKM. This CDR3 has 15 residues. CDR3 in DNA: TGTGCCAGCAGTCAAAGACAGGGGATCAACACTGAAGCTTTCTTT. It is translated as CASSQRQGINTEAFF. The full variable domain, with the rest looked up from reference TRBV28 and TRBJ1-1, is DVKVTQSSRYLVKRTGEKVFLECVQDMDHENMFWYRQDPGLGLRLIYFSYDVKMKEKGDIPEGYSVSREKKERFSLILESASTNQTSMYLCASSQRQGINTEAFFGQGTRLTVV.

This clonotype was observed a few times. V gene TRBV7-9 combines with J gene TRBJ1-2, with a weak D call TRBD1 (5 bases). The V end was cut by 5 bases, the J end by 4 bases, with 11 bases between. CDR1 is SEHNR, CDR2 FQNEAQ, per germline (reference sequence). This CDR3 region has 13 residues. This CDR3 reads CASSPSQGYGYTF. In DNA, the CDR3 is TGTGCCAGCAGCCCATCCCAGGGCTATGGCTACACCTTC.

V gene TRBV10-3 combines with J gene TRBJ2-2, with D unresolved. The CDR3 loop spans 13 amino acids. Trimming cost V 10 bases and J 5 bases, with 14 bases left between them. Germline V gene sequence: CDR1 ENHRY, CDR2 SYGVKD. Here the CDR3 DNA reads TGTGCCACAGCCCCCGCGGCAACCGGGGAGCTGTTTTTT. It specifies CATAPAATGELFF.

Within the sample, this clonotype is medium-sized. The chain employs TRBV2 and TRBJ2-7; the match to TRBD1 covers 10 bases. V dropped 6 bases and J dropped 2; count of bases not matched to a gene: 1. Germline-derived CDR1 and CDR2 are SNHLY and FYNNEI. This CDR3 is built from 13 residues. This chain's CDR3 is CASRGTGAYEQYF. As DNA, the CDR3 is TGTGCCAGCAGGGGGACAGGGGCCTACGAGCAGTACTTC.

This clonotype has only a few counts. This rearrangement joins TRBV30 to TRBJ1-4; D unresolved. Per the germline V gene, CDR1 is GTSNPN and CDR2 is SVGIG (reference sequence). V was trimmed by 1 base and J by 7 bases, leaving 19 bases between them. This CDR3 is built from 16 residues. CDR3 residues: CAWSATPAGMAEKLFF. CDR3 nucleotides: TGTGCCTGGAGTGCCACTCCGGCTGGCATGGCTGAAAAACTGTTTTTT.

In this sample, this clonotype turned up many times. V and J are TRBV24-1 and TRBJ2-3, with D possibly being TRBD2 (6 bases). The V end lost 4 bases, the J end lost 1 base, and 11 bases lay between the germline ends. The CDR3 length is 15 residues. The germline CDR1 and CDR2 sequences are KGHDR and SFDVKD. In nucleotides, the CDR3 is TGTGCCACCAGTGAAACGGGAGAGCGCACAGATACGCAGTATTTT. It specifies CATSETGERTDTQYF.

V gene TRBV6-4 combines with J gene TRBJ2-7, with D perhaps assigned TRBD1 or TRBD2 (5 bases each). This CDR3 is 14 amino acids long. CDR1 is MRHNA, CDR2 SNTAGT, per germline. Trimming left V 3 bases short and J 4 bases short, with 13 bases between. CDR3 nucleotide sequence: TGTGCCAGCAGTGAACGGGGCAGGGCTTACGAGCAGTACTTC. Its protein product is CASSERGRAYEQYF.

This clonotype was found many times. The chain couples TRBV5-1 to TRBJ2-1; TRBD2 matches at 7 bases. The ends lost 1 base at V and 4 bases at J; junction bases unmatched: 8. Germline CDR1 reads SGHRS; CDR2 reads YFSETQ. The CDR3 spans 16 residues. CDR3 DNA: TGCGCCAGCAGCTTGTGGGCTAGCGGACAATACAATGAGCAGTTCTTC. Residues: CASSLWASGQYNEQFF.

Many counts were recorded for this clonotype. The V gene is TRBV7-6, the J gene TRBJ2-6; D remains unclear. The germline gives CDR1 SGHVS, CDR2 FNYEAQ. There are 13 residues in the CDR3. Trimming stripped 3 bases from V and 4 bases from J, with 4 bases between. CDR3 in amino acids: CASSLPGANVLTF. CDR3 coding DNA: TGTGCCAGCAGCTTGCCAGGGGCCAACGTCCTGACTTTC.